This TCR beta chain appears in the sequencing data of a study of blood T cell repertoires in COVID-19. Profiling relied on immunoSEQ multiplex PCR, and the TCRdb table lists in-frame clones only, not all of them. The profile shows roughly 150,000 clones, 80% to 85% of them singletons. The CDR3 is made up of 16 amino acids. Trimming left V 0 bases short and J 0 bases short, with 9 bases between. Germline CDR1 reads MGHRA; CDR2 reads YSYEKL. Turning to this clone: This CDR3 is also generated by other DNA sequences in the sample.

This chain uses TRBV4-1 with TRBJ2-1; tentative D call: TRBD2 (7 bases). The clonotype was recovered from a human donor in a cohort sampled during active COVID-19. Sequencing was performed on peripheral blood. CDR3 nucleotide sequence: TGCGCCAGCAGCCAAGATAGGGGGGGCTCCTACAATGAGCAGTTCTTC. Its translation is CASSQDRGGSYNEQFF.